These 26 T cell receptor beta chains were all obtained from the same sample, sequenced in a study of T cells in Graves' hyperthyroidism and ophthalmopathy (dated by TCRdb to the late 2010s). The receptor library was made with multiplex PCR. The run used an Illumina HiSeq 2000. TCR beta CDR3 regions were amplified from RNA transcripts. The TCR CDR3 was subjected to a first round of RT-PCR using the HTBI primer set and the Qiagen OneStep RT-PCR kit. TCRdb itself trimmed the public reads at Q25 with fastp, ran MiXCR and retained productive beta chains. For every CDR3 protein sequence, its rows merge into one entry that carries the most common genes and DNA. The sample data list about 610,000 distinct CDR3 sequences, and around 15% of these were observed just once. The biggest ten clones account for 3.5% to 4.5% of the sample. What was sequenced was blood. The receptors stem from a woman aged 40-49 years with Graves' ophthalmopathy.

This clonotype has more than one count but fewer than ten. The V call is TRBV18, the J call TRBJ2-7, with 7 bases aligning to TRBD1. Looked up from germline, CDR1 is KGHSH and CDR2 is LQKENI. V trimming: 6 bases; J trimming: 4 bases; junction bases outside the gene matches: 12. This CDR3 contains 15 residues. This chain's CDR3 is CASSGTPQGVYEQYF. The CDR3 nucleotides read TGTGCCAGCTCGGGGACGCCCCAGGGGGTTTACGAGCAGTACTTC. Looking up the rest from reference TRBV18 and TRBJ2-7 gives the full variable domain: NAGVMQNPRHLVRRRGQEARLRCSPMKGHSHVYWYRQLPEEGLKFMVYLQKENIIDESGMPKERFSAEFPKEGPSILRIQQVVRGDSAAYFCASSGTPQGVYEQYFGPGTRLTVT.

This clonotype was detected many times. V is TRBV24-1 and J is TRBJ2-7, with D tentatively TRBD2 (6 bases). Germline CDR1 is KGHDR and CDR2 is SFDVKD. The CDR3 extends over 14 amino acids. The V end lost 6 bases, the J end lost 3 bases, and 14 bases lay between the germline ends. The CDR3 coding sequence is TGTGCCACCAGTCCCGGAGGGCGCGTCTACGAGCAGTACTTC. Protein sequence: CATSPGGRVYEQYF.

This clonotype was detected many times. The chain combines TRBV10-3 with TRBJ2-7; 11 bases line up with TRBD2. The CDR3 covers 15 residues. V gave up 2 bases and J gave up 4 bases; unmatched junction bases: 4. CDR1 and CDR2 (germline): ENHRY, SYGVKD. CDR3 loop: CAISEGLAGLYEQYF. CDR3 coding DNA: TGTGCCATCAGTGAGGGACTAGCGGGCCTTTACGAGCAGTACTTC.

This clonotype has ten or more counts. V usage is TRBV28 and J usage is TRBJ2-5; perhaps TRBD1 as D (6 bases). Deletions cut 5 bases from V and 5 bases from J, with 12 bases between. Germline V gives CDR1 MDHEN, CDR2 SYDVKM. There are 13 residues in the CDR3. CDR3 sequence reads: CASSNRVVETQYF. The CDR3 nucleotides are TGTGCCAGCAGTAACAGGGTTGTTGAGACCCAGTACTTC.

This clonotype was recorded at least ten times. The V call is TRBV19, the J call TRBJ2-7; 8 nucleotides align to TRBD1. The CDR3 length is 13 residues. J was trimmed by 5 bases and V by 8 bases; bases with no gene match: 8. The V gene's germline CDR1 is LNHDA and CDR2 SQIVND (reference sequence). CDR3 coding DNA: TGTGCCAGTCGGGGTGCAGGGGGCAACGAGCAGTACTTC. Translated, it gives CASRGAGGNEQYF.

This clonotype has more than one count but fewer than ten. The chain has TRBV6-1 and TRBJ1-1; 7 bases line up with TRBD1. The V gene end was trimmed by 8 bases and the J gene end by 4 bases; junction bases not matched to a gene: 13. The CDR3 totals 15 residues. The germline V gene encodes CDR1 MNHNS and CDR2 SASEGT. The CDR3 DNA is TGTGCCAGCGGGGGGAGGAAGGGGGCCGGCACTGAAGCTTTCTTT. This encodes CASGGRKGAGTEAFF.

This clonotype occurred many times. The rearrangement links TRBV12-3 or TRBV12-4 to TRBJ2-1, with D hard to call. This CDR3 contains 12 residues. V was trimmed by 6 bases and J by 7 bases, leaving 10 bases between them. The CDR3 bases are TGTGCCAGCAGGCTCGGAGAGAATGAGCAGTTCTTC. Translating gives CASRLGENEQFF.

This clonotype was counted ten times or more. This rearrangement joins TRBV30 to TRBJ2-7, with 7 bases aligning to TRBD2. This CDR3 region has 15 residues. The V gene end was trimmed by 1 base and the J gene end by 1 base; junction bases not matched to a gene: 7. The V gene's germline CDR1 is GTSNPN and CDR2 SVGIG (reference sequence). The CDR3 DNA reads as TGTGCCTGGAGTGACCCGGGGGACTATTCCTACGAGCAGTACTTC. Amino acids: CAWSDPGDYSYEQYF.

This clonotype was observed at least ten times. The genes are TRBV12-3 or TRBV12-4 and TRBJ2-7, with 8 nucleotides matching TRBD2. Germline trimming cut 8 bases from V and 6 bases from J; bases unmatched to any gene: 12. This CDR3 has 14 amino acids. CDR3: CASRGGEMIGEQYF. Here the CDR3 DNA reads TGTGCCAGCCGGGGGGGGGAGATGATCGGCGAGCAGTACTTC.

This clonotype was recorded many times. The genes are TRBV2 and TRBJ2-7; D not resolved. V lost 9 bases and J lost 2, with 11 bases in between. CDR3 length: 12 residues. Germline-derived CDR1 and CDR2 are SNHLY and FYNNEI. DNA for the CDR3: TGTGCCAGGCAGCCCGAGCCCTACGAGCAGTACTTC. This codes for CARQPEPYEQYF.

This clonotype was observed at least ten times. The chain employs TRBV4-2 and TRBJ2-7, with D hard to call. This CDR3 comprises 14 residues. Germline V CDR1 and CDR2: LGHNA, YNFKEQ. The V end lost 1 base, the J end lost 2 bases, and 9 bases lay between the germline ends. The CDR3 bases are TGTGCCAGCAGCCAAGCTCACGGTGCCTACGAGCAGTACTTC. Protein: CASSQAHGAYEQYF.

This clonotype was seen repeatedly, ten times or more. The chain couples TRBV5-1 to TRBJ1-2; no firm D call. V was pared by 0 bases and J by 1 base, with 10 bases between. Germline assignment: CDR1 SGHRS and CDR2 YFSETQ. This CDR3 is built from 15 residues. CDR3: CASSLASTVNYGYTF. The CDR3 bases are TGCGCCAGCAGCTTGGCCTCCACAGTTAACTATGGCTACACCTTC.

The CDR3 DNA reads as TGTGCCAGCAGCCTGGGGGCGAGGTATAGCTGGAGCACTGAAGCTTTCTTT. It specifies CASSLGARYSWSTEAFF. J is TRBJ1-1 and V is TRBV12-3 or TRBV12-4; D may be TRBD1 (6 bases). The V end lost 6 bases, the J end lost 4 bases, and 24 bases lay between the germline ends. CDR3 length: 17 residues.

This clonotype was counted many times. The J gene is TRBJ2-7, the V gene TRBV5-1; no definite D call. Trimming removed 0 bases at V and 3 bases at J, with 10 bases between. The CDR3 contains 14 residues. CDR1 and CDR2 (germline): SGHRS, YFSETQ. DNA for the CDR3: TGCGCCAGCAGCTTGGATCAGATCTTCTACGAGCAGTACTTC. Translating it yields CASSLDQIFYEQYF.

This clonotype was detected many times. The rearrangement links TRBV20-1 to TRBJ2-5, with D perhaps TRBD1 or TRBD2 (5 bases each). The CDR3 is 15 amino acids. Germline V gene sequence: CDR1 DFQATT, CDR2 SNEGSKA (reference sequence). V was shortened by 3 bases and J by 4 bases, with 18 bases between the two germline ends. CDR3 protein: CSARGWDRSRETQYF. The CDR3 region has the DNA TGCAGTGCTAGGGGATGGGACCGATCGAGAGAGACCCAGTACTTC.

This clonotype was observed many times. J is TRBJ2-7 and V is TRBV19, with D hard to call. The CDR3 covers 15 residues. V was shortened by 3 bases and J by 0 bases, with 12 bases between the two germline ends. Per germline, CDR1 LNHDA and CDR2 SQIVND (reference sequence). CDR3 nucleotide sequence: TGTGCCAGTAGTATCCATCAGGATAACTCCTACGAGCAGTACTTC. Residues: CASSIHQDNSYEQYF.

This clonotype was seen at least ten times. V and J are TRBV11-2 and TRBJ1-5; 9 nucleotides match TRBD1. The CDR3 sequence is 19 residues long. CDR1 is SGHAT and CDR2 is FQNNGV in the germline V gene. The ends lost 0 bases at V and 7 bases at J; junction bases unmatched: 16. The CDR3 DNA sequence: TGTGCCAGCAGCTTAGACCCCTCTACAGGGGGCGCGATTTACCAGCCCCAGCATTTT. It yields the protein CASSLDPSTGGAIYQPQHF.

This clonotype was observed many times. The V call is TRBV12-3 or TRBV12-4, the J call TRBJ1-1, with a possible D match to TRBD1 (5 bases). The CDR3 covers 14 residues. The V and J ends lost 6 bases and 0 bases respectively, with 11 bases between them. CDR3 DNA: TGTGCCAGCAGAAGGGGTCTCATGAACACTGAAGCTTTCTTT. Residues: CASRRGLMNTEAFF.

Concerning this clonotype itself: This may be a read error: a much more frequent sequence differs by one nucleotide. This chain connects TRBV12-3 or TRBV12-4 to TRBJ1-2, with D maybe TRBD1 (5 bases). This CDR3 has 12 residues. The CDR3 DNA follows: TGTGTCAGCAGTTTGGGGCCGCGGGGCTACACCTTC. Its protein is CVSSLGPRGYTF.

This clonotype was observed many times. The chain joins TRBV12-3 or TRBV12-4 to TRBJ1-1; 7 bases are shared with TRBD1. Trimming at V came to 3 bases and at J to 2 bases, leaving 3 bases not matched to a gene. The CDR3 runs to 14 residues. In DNA, the CDR3 is TGTGCCAGCAGTTTTGGACAGGCTAACACTGAAGCTTTCTTT. Its protein product is CASSFGQANTEAFF.

This clonotype appeared many times. V and J are TRBV11-2 and TRBJ1-2; D may be TRBD1 (5 bases). The length of the CDR3 is 15 residues. CDR1 is SGHAT and CDR2 is FQNNGV in the germline V gene. V lost 5 bases and J 5 bases, leaving 18 bases between the germline ends. The CDR3 DNA is TGTGCCAGCAGCCTAGGGGTTGTGGGCACGTATGGCTACACCTTC. Amino acid sequence: CASSLGVVGTYGYTF.

Many counts were recorded for this clonotype. V is TRBV28 and J is TRBJ1-3, with no clear D. V lost 1 base, J lost 0 bases, and 10 bases lay in between. The length of the CDR3 is 16 residues. The germline V gene encodes CDR1 MDHEN and CDR2 SYDVKM. The CDR3 sequence: CASSLYPELSGNTIYF. The CDR3 bases are TGTGCCAGCAGTTTATATCCGGAGCTCTCTGGAAACACCATATATTTT.

This clonotype has a count of ten or more. The V gene is TRBV20-1, the J gene TRBJ1-2, with 10 bases aligning to TRBD1. Looked up from germline, CDR1 is DFQATT and CDR2 is SNEGSKA (reference sequence). After removal of 5 bases from V and 5 bases from J, the junction contained 11 bases not matched to a gene. CDR3 length: 15 residues. CDR3 sequence: CSAQAETGGFYGYTF. CDR3 sequence (DNA): TGCAGTGCTCAAGCCGAGACAGGGGGCTTTTATGGCTACACCTTC.

V gene TRBV6-1 combines with J gene TRBJ2-3; weak D call: TRBD1 (5 bases). This CDR3 region has 13 residues. Germline CDR1 MNHNS, CDR2 SASEGT. Trimming pared 0 bases from V and 7 bases from J, leaving 8 bases between. The chain's CDR3 is CASSEAGANTQYF. In DNA form, the CDR3 reads TGTGCCAGCAGTGAAGCAGGGGCTAATACGCAGTATTTT.

This clonotype was seen ten or more times. The chain carries TRBV27 and TRBJ2-7; no clear D. The CDR3 has 13 residues. Trimming removed 2 bases at V and 2 bases at J, with 7 bases between. Germline values: CDR1 MNHEY, CDR2 SMNVEV (reference sequence). CDR3: CASSLRSTYEQYF. CDR3 in DNA: TGTGCCAGCAGTTTACGGAGTACCTACGAGCAGTACTTC.

The rearrangement links TRBV3-1 to TRBJ2-6; D is perhaps TRBD1 (5 bases). CDR3 length: 17 amino acids. Trimming took 6 bases from V and 4 from J, leaving 19 bases between them. The germline V gene encodes CDR1 LGHDT and CDR2 YNNKEL (reference sequence). CDR3 residues: CASRPQGSFSGANVLTF. The CDR3 nucleotides read TGTGCCAGCAGACCTCAGGGATCTTTTTCGGGGGCCAACGTCCTGACTTTC.